This TCR beta chain was profiled in a study of blood T cell repertoires in COVID-19. The CDR3 has 14 amino acids. V was pared by 6 bases and J by 4 bases, with 16 bases between. Germline CDR1 MDHEN, CDR2 SYDVKM. Assay: immunoSEQ multiplex PCR; the TCRdb copy retains only in-frame clones and omits some. The data contain around 280,000 clones, roughly 86% of them singletons. The sequence was collected from a woman aged 25 to 39 who had recovered from COVID-19. The chain uses TRBV28 and TRBJ2-7; D not resolved. Input material: peripheral blood. Here the CDR3 reads CASSPTPGTYEQYF. CDR3 bases: TGTGCCAGCAGCCCGACCCCGGGTACTTACGAGCAGTACTTC. The whole variable domain, remainder taken from reference TRBV28 and TRBJ2-7, is DVKVTQSSRYLVKRTGEKVFLECVQDMDHENMFWYRQDPGLGLRLIYFSYDVKMKEKGDIPEGYSVSREKKERFSLILESASTNQTSMYLCASSPTPGTYEQYFGPGTRLTVT.